Shown below are 8 T cell receptor beta chains from a single sample sequenced in a study of blood T cell repertoires in COVID-19. Using immunoSEQ multiplex PCR, the repertoire was profiled, and TCRdb retains in-frame clones only, with some absent. The table records 30,000 to 35,000 clones, roughly four fifths of them present only once. The sequencing sample was made of peripheral blood. The source of these receptors is an elderly man with active or convalescent COVID-19.

The chain employs TRBV27 and TRBJ2-7; D might be TRBD2 (6 bases). Germline V lookup: CDR1 MNHEY, CDR2 SMNVEV (reference sequence). This CDR3 has 13 amino acids. With 8 bases removed from V and 1 base from J, the gap between germline ends came to 12 bases. The CDR3 nucleotides are TGTGCCAGCCGCGACGGGACTTCCTACGAGCAGTACTTC. Its protein is CASRDGTSYEQYF.

The gene calls are TRBV29-1 and TRBJ1-2; D is undetermined. V dropped 4 bases and J dropped 8 bases, with 11 bases sitting between them. Per germline, CDR1 SQVTM and CDR2 ANQGSEA. This CDR3 has 11 residues. Here the CDR3 DNA reads TGCAGCGTTGGGTCCGGCGGCGGCTACACCTTC. As protein: CSVGSGGGYTF. The full variable domain, with the rest looked up from reference TRBV29-1 and TRBJ1-2, is SAVISQKPSRDICQRGTSLTIQCQVDSQVTMMFWYRQQPGQSLTLIATANQGSEATYESGFVIDKFPISRPNLTFSTLTVSNMSPEDSSIYLCSVGSGGGYTFGSGTRLTVV.

The chain employs TRBV11-3 and TRBJ2-7, with 7 bases that match TRBD2. Germline CDR1 and CDR2: SGHNT and YENEEA. V lost 0 bases, J lost 1 base, and 6 bases stayed unmatched. This CDR3 contains 16 residues. The CDR3 region has the DNA TGTGCCAGCAGCTTAGATCAGCTAGCGGATTCCTACGAGCAGTACTTC. It specifies CASSLDQLADSYEQYF.

The J gene is TRBJ2-3, the V gene TRBV2, with TRBD2 as a possible D gene (6 bases). V gave up 6 bases and J gave up 1 base, with 11 bases separating them. This CDR3 spans 14 amino acids. Germline CDR1 and CDR2: SNHLY and FYNNEI. In DNA form, the CDR3 reads TGTGCCAGCAGCCGGGACTCACGCACAGATACGCAGTATTTT. Translating gives CASSRDSRTDTQYF.

The chain employs TRBV7-2 and TRBJ2-1; 11 positions agree with TRBD2. This CDR3 comprises 16 residues. Germline V gives CDR1 SGHTA, CDR2 FQGNSA. The V and J ends lost 2 bases and 4 bases, in that order; junction bases with no gene match: 4. CDR3 in DNA: TGTGCCAGCAGCTTAAGTTTAGCGGGAGGGTACAATGAGCAGTTCTTC. It translates to CASSLSLAGGYNEQFF.

This chain links TRBV5-1 with TRBJ2-7; 11 bases match TRBD2. The germline V gene has CDR1 SGHRS and CDR2 YFSETQ. V was pared by 1 base and J by 6 bases, with 3 bases of the junction left unmatched. CDR3 length: 14 amino acids. CDR3 DNA sequence: TGCGCCAGCAGCTTGTCTCTAGCGGGAGGCGAGCAGTACTTC. It codes for CASSLSLAGGEQYF.

The J gene is TRBJ2-7, the V gene TRBV28; D remains unclear. Germline-derived CDR1 and CDR2 are MDHEN and SYDVKM. The germline V and J ends were trimmed by 1 base and 6 bases, with 10 bases remaining between them. The CDR3 is made up of 13 amino acids. The CDR3 loop reads CASSLLSSVEQYF. CDR3 DNA sequence: TGTGCCAGCAGTTTATTGTCCAGTGTCGAGCAGTACTTC.

The chain is built from TRBV19 and TRBJ1-1, with 8 bases fitting TRBD1. The ends lost 2 bases at V and 1 base at J; junction bases unmatched: 9. The CDR3 totals 17 residues. Germline lookup yields CDR1 LNHDA and CDR2 SQIVND (reference sequence). CDR3 sequence reads: CASSIRYRGTGNTEAFF. As DNA, the CDR3 is TGTGCCAGTAGTATAAGGTACAGGGGGACAGGGAACACTGAAGCTTTCTTT. Full variable domain (outside the CDR3, taken from reference TRBV19 and TRBJ1-1): DGGITQSPKYLFRKEGQNVTLSCEQNLNHDAMYWYRQDPGQGLRLIYYSQIVNDFQKGDIAEGYSVSREKKESFPLTVTSAQKNPTAFYLCASSIRYRGTGNTEAFFGQGTRLTVV.